The 13 T cell receptor beta chains below all came from one sample that was sequenced in a study of human T cells and chemical hapten exposure. TCRdb re-derived calls from the 5' RACE reads in MiXCR, one entry per CDR3 protein. The sample lists 120,000 to 150,000 distinct CDR3 sequences; around 4% were seen once. The total RNA was obtained from whole blood that was not fractionated. The source is a female donor in good health.

Many counts were recorded for this clonotype. The chain employs TRBV7-9 and TRBJ2-7, with no clear D. Trimming took off 0 bases at V and 2 bases at J, with 11 bases between the two ends. CDR1 and CDR2 from the germline V gene are SEHNR and FQNEAQ (reference sequence). CDR3 length: 15 residues. The CDR3 spells CASSLARRNPYEQYF. CDR3 DNA: TGTGCCAGCAGCTTAGCGCGAAGGAATCCCTACGAGCAGTACTTC.

This clonotype was seen at least ten times. The chain links TRBV27 to TRBJ1-2, with 7 bases aligning to TRBD1. This CDR3 contains 12 residues. Losses at the gene ends were 6 bases for V and 4 bases for J; bases not matched to a gene: 2. The V gene's germline CDR1 is MNHEY and CDR2 SMNVEV (reference sequence). CDR3 sequence: CASRGQSYGYTF. The CDR3 DNA reads as TGTGCCAGCAGGGGACAGAGCTATGGCTACACCTTC.

This clonotype was recorded at least ten times. The chain employs TRBV9 and TRBJ1-2, with D tentatively TRBD1 (6 bases). The CDR3 contains 13 residues. CDR1 SGDLS and CDR2 YYNGEE come from the germline V gene. V lost 1 base to trimming and J lost 4 bases, with 8 bases between them. The CDR3 sequence is CASSVTGSYGYTF. CDR3 nucleotides: TGTGCCAGCAGCGTAACAGGGTCCTATGGCTACACCTTC.

The genes are TRBV7-8 and TRBJ2-2; the D gene is possibly TRBD2 (5 bases). This CDR3 is built from 14 residues. V was clipped by 3 bases and J by 7 bases, with 12 bases between them. Germline V gene sequence: CDR1 SGHVS, CDR2 FQNEAQ. The CDR3 sequence is CASSLAGRGGELFF. CDR3 DNA: TGTGCCAGCAGCTTGGCAGGACGGGGCGGGGAGCTGTTTTTT.

This clonotype has just a few counts. This chain's CDR3 is CASSPGRGIDTQYF. The CDR3 nucleotides are TGTGCCAGCAGCCCGGGGCGGGGGATAGATACGCAGTATTTT. The J gene is TRBJ2-3, the V gene TRBV7-9; the match to TRBD2 covers 7 bases. V was pared by 5 bases and J by 5 bases, with 7 bases of the junction left unmatched. Germline-derived CDR1 and CDR2 are SEHNR and FQNEAQ (reference sequence). This CDR3 has 14 residues.

This clonotype was observed many times. The chain employs TRBV18 and TRBJ2-5; the D is unclear. Germline V gene lookup returns CDR1 KGHSH and CDR2 LQKENI. V lost 0 bases to trimming and J lost 4 bases, with 9 bases between them. This CDR3 contains 14 residues. The CDR3 sequence: CASSPPSSRETQYF. Here the CDR3 DNA reads TGTGCCAGCTCACCACCGAGTAGCAGAGAGACCCAGTACTTC.

Many counts were recorded for this clonotype. This chain links TRBV3-1 with TRBJ1-5; D unclear. The V gene's germline CDR1 is LGHDT and CDR2 YNNKEL (reference sequence). V was trimmed by 2 bases and J by 1 base, leaving 9 bases between them. The length of the CDR3 is 15 residues. The CDR3 here is CASSQQGLSNQPQHF. CDR3 sequence (DNA): TGTGCCAGCAGCCAACAAGGACTGAGCAATCAGCCCCAGCATTTT.

This clonotype was recorded many times. The chain carries TRBV3-1 and TRBJ1-2; no reliable D call. The CDR3 runs to 16 residues. Germline V gene lookup returns CDR1 LGHDT and CDR2 YNNKEL (reference sequence). V was cut by 1 base and J by 0 bases, with 12 bases left in between. The CDR3, as DNA: TGTGCCAGCAGCCAAGTGGCACCGCAAGCTAACTATGGCTACACCTTC. Amino acids: CASSQVAPQANYGYTF.

This clonotype appeared many times. This chain's CDR3 is CSAGRQSYEQYF. The CDR3 DNA reads as TGCAGTGCGGGTAGACAGTCCTACGAGCAGTACTTC. The genes are TRBV20-1 and TRBJ2-7, with D possibly being TRBD1 (5 bases). The germline V gene has CDR1 DFQATT and CDR2 SNEGSKA (reference sequence). This CDR3 is 12 amino acids long. V was clipped by 6 bases and J by 1 base, with 10 bases between them.

About this clonotype itself: Possible read error: a much larger clone is one base away. V is TRBV29-1 and J is TRBJ2-3; weak D call: TRBD1 (6 bases). The germline V gene has CDR1 SQVTM and CDR2 ANQGSEA. This CDR3 is built from 19 residues. V lost 2 bases and J 2 bases, leaving 26 bases between the germline ends. The CDR3 loop is CSVETHYPVQGRSTDTQYF. As DNA, the CDR3 is TGCAGCGTTGAAACCCATTATCCGGTTCAGGGGCGCTCCACAGATACGCAGTATTTT.

This clonotype was picked up many times. The chain joins TRBV3-1 to TRBJ2-7, with TRBD1 identical over 7 bases. CDR1 and CDR2 from the germline V gene are LGHDT and YNNKEL (reference sequence). V trimming: 6 bases; J trimming: 3 bases; junction bases outside the gene matches: 5. The CDR3 totals 13 residues. CDR3 nucleotides: TGTGCCAGCAGACAGGGGAGAGACTACGAGCAGTACTTC. Protein product: CASRQGRDYEQYF.

At least ten counts were recorded for this clonotype. The genes are TRBV6-5 and TRBJ1-5; D gene unclear. This CDR3 has 14 amino acids. In germline, CDR1 is MNHEY, CDR2 SVGAGI. The germline V and J ends were trimmed by 4 bases and 4 bases, with 11 bases remaining between them. The CDR3: CASSFRYANQPQHF. In DNA, the CDR3 is TGTGCCAGCAGTTTTCGGTATGCTAATCAGCCCCAGCATTTT.

This rearrangement joins TRBV4-2 to TRBJ2-2; D gene unclear. Germline assignment: CDR1 LGHNA and CDR2 YNFKEQ. Trimming removed 1 base at V and 1 base at J, with 7 bases between. The CDR3 has 15 residues. CDR3 amino acids: CASSQVAENTGELFF. CDR3 in DNA: TGTGCCAGCAGCCAAGTGGCCGAGAACACCGGGGAGCTGTTTTTT.